This T cell receptor (beta chain) derives from a study of cytomegalovirus exposure and HLA in healthy donors. The overall study: As released early, the data held roughly 85 million unique TCRs from HLA-typed donors. Assignment to the Caucasian-associated ancestry cluster applied to less than 85% of the approximately 370 genotyped donors.

General study points: With later analysis, a missense DCLRE1C variant became linked to TCR beta V- and J-gene trimming.

The primer mix had 60 Vbeta and 13 Jbeta primers. Produced via immunoSEQ multiplex PCR; TCRdb's table is partial and in-frame only. Of roughly 190,000 clones in the sample, 79% were seen once. As to this clone: Its antigen is unknown.

The CDR3 consists of 18 residues. J lost 4 bases, V lost 4 bases, and 16 bases had no gene match. The germline CDR1 and CDR2 sequences are LGHNA and YNFKEQ. It was healthy bone marrow donors who served as donors. Sequenced: PBMCs. The origin of this receptor is a woman in her forties or fifties in good health and CMV-seronegative. The gene calls are TRBV4-2 and TRBJ2-5, with 9 bases matching TRBD1. The CDR3 spells CASSRTGTGKYVGETQYF. As DNA, the CDR3 is TGTGCCAGCAGCCGAACCGGGACAGGGAAGTATGTAGGAGAGACCCAGTACTTC.